The 23 T cell receptor beta chains listed next were all sequenced from one sample in a study of T cells in Graves' hyperthyroidism and ophthalmopathy. TCR beta CDR3 sequences were amplified from RNA transcripts. Primed by the HTBI set, a first-round RT-PCR was run on the TCR CDR3. TCRdb ran MiXCR on the multiplex PCR reads and lists one entry per CDR3 protein. In the table there are about 840,000 distinct CDR3 sequences, about two fifths of which are singletons. Material for sequencing was blood. The receptors were gathered from a man aged 18 to 29 with Graves' hyperthyroidism.

CDR3 coding DNA: TGTGCCAGCAGCCGCAGAGGGGAGGCTACTGAAGCTTTCTTT. This gives the protein CASSRRGEATEAFF. The gene calls are TRBV6-1 and TRBJ1-1; D is perhaps TRBD1 (5 bases). The CDR3 covers 14 residues. With 6 bases removed from V and 5 bases from J, the gap between germline ends came to 16 bases. Germline loops: CDR1 MNHNS, CDR2 SASEGT.

About this clonotype itself: The final CDR3 position lacks the conserved phenylalanine or tryptophan, pointing to a likely read error. The DNA is omitted, as the CDR3 cannot be located on it reliably, and the CDR3 follows TCRdb's listing. This rearrangement joins TRBV6-5 to TRBJ2-2. The V gene's germline CDR1 is MNHEY and CDR2 SVGAGI. The length of the CDR3 is 14 amino acids, counting both ends. The CDR3 loop is CASSAGTEHRGAVV.

In DNA, the CDR3 is TGTGCCAGCACCACCTCCCCCGGAAACACCATATATTTT. Residues: CASTTSPGNTIYF. This sequence joins TRBV2 and TRBJ1-3; no clear D gene. The V gene's germline CDR1 is SNHLY and CDR2 FYNNEI. The CDR3 totals 13 residues. Trimming left V 7 bases short and J 4 bases short, with 11 bases between.

V gene TRBV19 combines with J gene TRBJ1-1; the match to TRBD1 covers 10 bases. With V trimmed by 3 bases and J by 0 bases, 4 bases remained unmatched. Germline CDR1 reads LNHDA; CDR2 reads SQIVND (reference sequence). This CDR3 has 16 amino acids. CDR3 DNA: TGTGCCAGTAGTATCGGGACAGGGGTGCTGAACACTGAAGCTTTCTTT. Translation gives CASSIGTGVLNTEAFF. The full variable domain, with the rest looked up from reference TRBV19 and TRBJ1-1, is DGGITQSPKYLFRKEGQNVTLSCEQNLNHDAMYWYRQDPGQGLRLIYYSQIVNDFQKGDIAEGYSVSREKKESFPLTVTSAQKNPTAFYLCASSIGTGVLNTEAFFGQGTRLTVV.

The table lists this clonotype with a few counts. The V gene is TRBV29-1, the J gene TRBJ2-2, with D perhaps given as TRBD1 or TRBD2 (5 bases each). The CDR3 runs 12 residues. From germline, CDR1 is SQVTM and CDR2 ANQGSEA. V lost 7 bases and J lost 6, with 12 bases in between. The CDR3 spells CSGQGDAGELFF. CDR3 sequence (DNA): TGCAGCGGTCAGGGAGATGCCGGGGAGCTGTTTTTT.

A few counts support this clonotype. The germline gene is not matched at one end of the junction; a read error may be the cause. The J gene is TRBJ2-7, the V gene TRBV7-2; 7 nucleotides align to TRBD2. CDR3 size: 16 residues. CDR1 and CDR2 (germline): SGHTA, FQGNSA. The CDR3 spells CASSLYGGTNSYEQYF. The CDR3 nucleotides are TGTGCCAGCAGCTTATACGGGGGGACTAACTCCTACGAACAGTACTTC.

This chain links TRBV2 with TRBJ1-5; D is unresolved. Germline values: CDR1 SNHLY, CDR2 FYNNEI. The CDR3 sequence is 15 residues long. Trimming shortened V by 5 bases and J by 3 bases, and 14 bases separated the two germline ends. The CDR3 nucleotides read TGTGCCAGCAGTTTGGGTGGGAGCAACAATCAGCCCCAGCATTTT. It yields the protein CASSLGGSNNQPQHF.

The chain combines TRBV4-1 with TRBJ1-1; D not certain. The CDR3 extends over 12 amino acids. Germline-derived CDR1 and CDR2 are MGHRA and YSYEKL. V gave up 0 bases and J gave up 7 bases, with 6 bases separating them. The CDR3 sequence: CASSQERGEAFF. The CDR3, as DNA: TGCGCCAGCAGCCAAGAACGAGGTGAAGCTTTCTTT.

V is TRBV5-1 and J is TRBJ2-5; D assignment may be TRBD1 or TRBD2 (5 bases each). Germline lookup yields CDR1 SGHRS and CDR2 YFSETQ. The V and J ends lost 1 base and 14 bases respectively, with 24 bases between them. The CDR3 length is 15 residues. In nucleotides, the CDR3 is TGCGCCAGCAGCTTGTTCTCTCAGGATGGGGGACCGATTTACTTC. Its translation is CASSLFSQDGGPIYF.

This rearrangement joins TRBV5-5 to TRBJ1-5; D is unclear. Germline V CDR1 and CDR2: SGHKS, YYEKEE (reference sequence). The CDR3 is 14 amino acids. V was clipped by 1 base and J by 4 bases, with 9 bases between them. DNA for the CDR3: TGTGCCAGCAGCTTGTTCCTGGGGAATCAGCCCCAGCATTTT. Its protein is CASSLFLGNQPQHF.

Points on this clonotype: This may arise from a read error, as a much more abundant clone is one base away. The rearrangement uses TRBV19 and TRBJ1-2; 7 positions agree with TRBD1. CDR1 and CDR2 (germline): LNHDA, SQIVND (reference sequence). This CDR3 has 13 amino acids. For the CDR3, the DNA is TGTGTCAGTACAGACAGGGCGCAGGAAGGCTACACCTTC. It translates to CVSTDRAQEGYTF.

V usage is TRBV10-3 and J usage is TRBJ1-5, with 7 positions matching TRBD1. The V gene's germline CDR1 is ENHRY and CDR2 SYGVKD. V dropped 4 bases and J dropped 7; count of bases not matched to a gene: 13. The CDR3 has 16 amino acids. CDR3 nucleotide sequence: TGTGCCATCAGTGGGGTAGGGCAGGGGGGACGCCAGCCCCAGCATTTT. It yields the protein CAISGVGQGGRQPQHF.

The chain carries TRBV12-3 or TRBV12-4 and TRBJ2-7; possible D gene TRBD2, 6 bases. Trimming removed 5 bases from V and 7 bases from J, with 21 bases in between. The CDR3 runs to 15 residues. The CDR3 bases are TGTGCCAGCAGTGGGGCGGGACTCACCTCAGGGGAGCAGTACTTC. It encodes CASSGAGLTSGEQYF.

The chain links TRBV7-9 to TRBJ2-7, with a tentative D call TRBD2 (6 bases). The length of the CDR3 is 11 residues. Deletions cut 10 bases from V and 2 bases from J, with 9 bases between. The germline gives CDR1 SEHNR, CDR2 FQNEAQ (reference sequence). This chain's CDR3 is CATEGTYEQYF. The CDR3 DNA is TGTGCCACGGAGGGGACCTACGAGCAGTACTTC.

This clonotype was counted only a few times. CDR3 loop: CASSQEVQVSYNSPLHF. The CDR3 DNA sequence: TGTGCCAGCAGCCAAGAGGTGCAGGTCTCCTATAATTCACCCCTCCACTTT. The V gene is TRBV4-2, the J gene TRBJ1-6; D not resolved. This CDR3 region has 17 residues. V shed 0 bases and J shed 0 bases, with 9 bases lying between them. Looked up from germline, CDR1 is LGHNA and CDR2 is YNFKEQ.

The table lists this clonotype with a few counts. This rearrangement joins TRBV24-1 to TRBJ2-2; D gene ambiguous. The V end lost 6 bases, the J end lost 8 bases, and 6 bases lay between the germline ends. Germline V gives CDR1 KGHDR, CDR2 SFDVKD. The length of the CDR3 is 11 residues. The CDR3 reads CATSPGGELFF. CDR3 in DNA: TGTGCCACCAGTCCTGGTGGGGAGCTGTTTTTT.

This clonotype came up many times. The V call is TRBV12-3 or TRBV12-4, the J call TRBJ1-5; D is perhaps TRBD1 (6 bases). The CDR3 is 13 residues long. V lost 3 bases and J lost 8, with 11 bases in between. Here the CDR3 reads CASSLAGEEPQHF. CDR3 DNA sequence: TGTGCCAGCAGTTTGGCAGGGGAAGAGCCCCAGCATTTT.

In DNA form, the CDR3 reads TGCAGTGCTAGATGGGACAGGGGGCTTGTTGAAGCTTTCTTT. Residues: CSARWDRGLVEAFF. The chain carries TRBV20-1 and TRBJ1-1; the match to TRBD1 covers 12 bases. Looked up from germline, CDR1 is DFQATT and CDR2 is SNEGSKA (reference sequence). The CDR3 runs to 14 residues. V lost 2 bases, J lost 7 bases, and 5 bases stayed unmatched.

This clonotype has just a few counts. The chain recombines TRBV7-2 with TRBJ2-7; 8 bases line up with TRBD1. V gave up 5 bases and J gave up 5 bases; unmatched junction bases: 5. The germline V gene has CDR1 SGHTA and CDR2 FQGNSA. This CDR3 contains 13 residues. CDR3 region: CASSDRGRHEQYF. CDR3 in DNA: TGTGCCAGCAGCGACAGGGGTAGACACGAGCAGTACTTC.

This clonotype was picked up many times. The genes are TRBV9 and TRBJ2-5; the match to TRBD1 covers 8 bases. CDR1 and CDR2 from the germline V gene are SGDLS and YYNGEE. After removal of 4 bases from V and 6 bases from J, the junction contained 2 bases not matched to a gene. The CDR3 is 12 amino acids. The CDR3, as DNA: TGTGCCAGCAGCACAGGGGGGAAGACCCAGTACTTC. It encodes CASSTGGKTQYF.

The table lists this clonotype with a count of one. The chain combines TRBV20-1 with TRBJ2-7, with 8 bases that match TRBD1. The CDR3 contains 12 residues. Unmatched junction bases numbered 4, after V lost 4 bases and J lost 5 bases. CDR1 and CDR2 (germline): DFQATT, SNEGSKA (reference sequence). The CDR3 here is CSATLQGDEQYF. DNA for the CDR3: TGCAGTGCTACCCTACAGGGGGACGAGCAGTACTTC.

This chain joins TRBV19 and TRBJ2-5, with 9 bases matching TRBD1. V was pared by 10 bases and J by 1 base, with 4 bases of the junction left unmatched. The CDR3 runs to 13 residues. CDR1 and CDR2 from the germline V gene are LNHDA and SQIVND (reference sequence). In DNA form, the CDR3 reads TGTGCCACTGCGGACAGGGGCCAAGAGACCCAGTACTTC. Its protein is CATADRGQETQYF. The variable domain in full, with the rest retrieved from reference TRBV19 and TRBJ2-5, is DGGITQSPKYLFRKEGQNVTLSCEQNLNHDAMYWYRQDPGQGLRLIYYSQIVNDFQKGDIAEGYSVSREKKESFPLTVTSAQKNPTAFYLCATADRGQETQYFGPGTRLLVL.

The chain recombines TRBV6-5 with TRBJ1-1; a weak D match, TRBD1 (5 bases). The CDR3 is 13 residues long. V was cut by 8 bases and J by 4 bases, with 14 bases left in between. From germline, CDR1 is MNHEY and CDR2 SVGAGI. In nucleotides, the CDR3 is TGTGCCAGCTCAGTCGGGGCGGTCACTGAAGCTTTCTTT. It yields the protein CASSVGAVTEAFF.